This T cell receptor beta chain was observed in a study of shared clonotypes between healthy human individuals. Libraries were prepared by immunoSEQ multiplex PCR; TCRdb keeps only in-frame clonotypes and omits some of them. The sample lists about 1 million clones, more than 60% seen once, with approximately 1.5% in the top ten. V was pared by 4 bases and J by 4 bases, with 16 bases between. This CDR3 comprises 15 residues. Germline V lookup: CDR1 MGHRA, CDR2 YSYEKL. This clone was counted between two and nine times. The receptor was derived from a man aged 18 to 30 in good health. The sequenced material came from memory CD4+ T cells sorted from blood. Sample subset: CD45RA-negative fraction. This rearrangement joins TRBV4-1 to TRBJ2-5, with a possible D match to TRBD2 (6 bases). The CDR3 sequence is CASSPRTGGVETQYF. As DNA, the CDR3 is TGCGCCAGCAGCCCTCGGACTGGAGGGGTAGAGACCCAGTACTTC.